The 23 T cell receptor beta chains below were found in one sample sequenced in a study of CD8 T cells in ankylosing spondylitis. TCRdb re-analysed the 5' RACE reads in MiXCR, keeping a single row per CDR3 protein. The sample yields 150,000 to 200,000 distinct CDR3 sequences, around 17% seen once. The specimen was blood, either unsorted or a sorted T cell fraction (not recorded which). The receptor set was obtained from a male donor with ankylosing spondylitis or in good health (not recorded which).

The table lists this clonotype with many counts. The chain employs TRBV10-3 and TRBJ2-3; D is perhaps TRBD2 (6 bases). The V gene lost 7 bases and the J gene lost 2 bases, with 19 bases spanning the gap. CDR1 and CDR2 from the germline V gene are ENHRY and SYGVKD. CDR3 length: 16 amino acids. The CDR3 spells CAIKSLDLGLTDTQYF. The CDR3 nucleotides read TGTGCCATCAAAAGCCTCGACTTGGGACTCACAGATACGCAGTATTTT.

This clonotype was seen many times. The CDR3 nucleotides are TGCAGTGCTAGGGTGGAAACGGGCAATCAGCCCCAGCATTTT. Its protein is CSARVETGNQPQHF. V is TRBV20-1 and J is TRBJ1-5; D is undetermined. The germline gives CDR1 DFQATT, CDR2 SNEGSKA (reference sequence). The V and J ends lost 3 bases and 2 bases respectively, with 11 bases between them. This CDR3 region has 14 residues.

This clonotype occurred many times. The rearrangement joins TRBV29-1 to TRBJ2-2, with D tentatively TRBD1 or TRBD2 (6 bases each). The CDR3 has 12 amino acids. Germline V gene lookup returns CDR1 SQVTM and CDR2 ANQGSEA. V lost 7 bases, J lost 6 bases, and 12 bases lay in between. This CDR3 reads CSARGGAGELFF. The CDR3 nucleotides read TGCAGCGCCAGGGGAGGTGCCGGGGAGCTGTTTTTT.

The sample holds one count of this clonotype. V is TRBV27 and J is TRBJ1-1; 12 positions match TRBD1. The CDR3 is 17 amino acids. CDR1 and CDR2 from the germline V gene are MNHEY and SMNVEV (reference sequence). Unmatched junction bases numbered 9, after V lost 4 bases and J lost 3 bases. CDR3: CASSWSPGQGADTEAFF. CDR3 coding DNA: TGTGCCAGCAGTTGGAGCCCGGGACAGGGGGCCGACACTGAAGCTTTCTTT.

V and J are TRBV10-3 and TRBJ2-1; a possible D gene is TRBD2 (5 bases). Germline values: CDR1 ENHRY, CDR2 SYGVKD. With 4 bases removed from V and 4 bases from J, the gap between germline ends came to 11 bases. The CDR3 spans 14 residues. The CDR3 protein is CAISAGNQYNEQFF. The CDR3 nucleotides are TGTGCCATCAGTGCCGGGAACCAATACAATGAGCAGTTCTTC.

This clonotype was seen once. At one boundary the junction diverges from the germline segment, which might be a read error. V is TRBV4-1 and J is TRBJ2-1, with D possibly matching TRBD2 (6 bases). Germline lookup yields CDR1 MGHRA and CDR2 YSYEKL. The CDR3 sequence is 18 residues long. The CDR3 protein is CASSPMPAGTSSHNEQFF. As DNA, the CDR3 is TGCGCCAGCAGCCCGATGCCCGCTGGAACTAGCTCCCACAATGAGCAGTTCTTC.

Concerning this clonotype itself: This could be a read error, since a much larger clone is one nucleotide away. The chain employs TRBV5-1 and TRBJ1-4, with 7 positions matching TRBD1. The CDR3 spans 15 residues. The germline CDR1 and CDR2 sequences are SGHRS and YFSETQ. CDR3: CASRLDPGQTEKLFF. CDR3 DNA sequence: TGCGCCAGCAGATTGGATCCGGGACAGACGGAAAAACTGTTTTTT.

The chain couples TRBV28 to TRBJ1-2, with 10 bases identical to TRBD1. This CDR3 spans 14 amino acids. V dropped 6 bases and J dropped 6; count of bases not matched to a gene: 7. Germline assignment: CDR1 MDHEN and CDR2 SYDVKM. DNA for the CDR3: TGTGCCAGCAGCCGGGACAGGGGAAGAGATGGCTACACCTTC. It translates to CASSRDRGRDGYTF.

This clonotype was picked up one time. The DNA of the CDR3 is TGCGCCAGCAGCCAAGAGAATTCGGATACGCAGTATTTT. Translation gives CASSQENSDTQYF. The chain combines TRBV4-1 with TRBJ2-3; D call uncertain. From germline, CDR1 is MGHRA and CDR2 YSYEKL. Trimming shortened V by 0 bases and J by 6 bases, and 7 bases separated the two germline ends. The CDR3 spans 13 residues.

At least ten counts were recorded for this clonotype. The gene calls are TRBV29-1 and TRBJ2-3, with TRBD2 as a possible D gene (5 bases). V shed 5 bases and J shed 1 base, with 10 bases lying between them. This CDR3 spans 13 amino acids. Germline CDR1 SQVTM, CDR2 ANQGSEA. The CDR3 loop is CSVSWGGTDTQYF. CDR3 nucleotide sequence: TGCAGCGTTTCTTGGGGAGGCACAGATACGCAGTATTTT.

The chain uses TRBV7-9 and TRBJ2-7; D perhaps matches TRBD1 (5 bases). The CDR3 contains 12 residues. V was trimmed by 1 base and J by 12 bases, leaving 13 bases between them. Germline V CDR1 and CDR2: SEHNR, FQNEAQ (reference sequence). CDR3 residues: CASSLGIQGLYF. CDR3 nucleotide sequence: TGTGCCAGCAGCTTAGGAATTCAGGGATTGTACTTC.

This clonotype was found many times. This chain uses TRBV5-1 with TRBJ1-2; D is unresolved. CDR1 is SGHRS, CDR2 YFSETQ, per germline. Deletions cut 0 bases from V and 4 bases from J, with 13 bases between. CDR3 length: 15 amino acids. CDR3 DNA: TGCGCCAGCAGCTTGGGTAGCTGGGAGGGCTATGGCTACACCTTC. It codes for CASSLGSWEGYGYTF. Looking up the rest from reference TRBV5-1 and TRBJ1-2 gives the full variable domain: KAGVTQTPRYLIKTRGQQVTLSCSPISGHRSVSWYQQTPGQGLQFLFEYFSETQRNKGNFPGRFSGRQFSNSRSEMNVSTLELGDSALYLCASSLGSWEGYGYTFGSGTRLTVV.

The chain combines TRBV29-1 with TRBJ1-5; 8 nucleotides agree with TRBD1. The V segment lost 6 bases and the J segment 7 bases; nucleotides outside the gene matches: 5. The germline gives CDR1 SQVTM, CDR2 ANQGSEA. CDR3 length equals 12 residues. CDR3 loop: CSVGQGRQPQHF. In DNA form, the CDR3 reads TGCAGCGTAGGACAGGGACGGCAGCCCCAGCATTTT.

This clonotype was found a few times. The gene calls are TRBV10-3 and TRBJ2-1; TRBD2 matches at 11 bases. J was trimmed by 6 bases and V by 4 bases; bases with no gene match: 17. The CDR3 runs to 19 residues. Germline assignment: CDR1 ENHRY and CDR2 SYGVKD. CDR3 in amino acids: CAISANSGRVRGKANEQFF. In nucleotides, the CDR3 is TGTGCCATCAGTGCAAATAGCGGGAGGGTAAGGGGGAAGGCCAATGAGCAGTTCTTC.

This CDR3 reads CASSPQQGEPQHF. Written as DNA, the CDR3 is TGTGCCAGCTCACCACAACAGGGGGAGCCCCAGCATTTT. The chain employs TRBV18 and TRBJ1-5; 8 positions agree with TRBD1. In germline, CDR1 is KGHSH, CDR2 LQKENI. The CDR3 runs to 13 residues. V shed 1 base, J shed 8 bases, and the junction held 1 base outside the gene matches.

The chain uses TRBV5-1 and TRBJ2-3; D may be TRBD1 (5 bases). In germline, CDR1 is SGHRS, CDR2 YFSETQ. The ends were cut back, 0 bases at V and 2 bases at J, with 10 bases in the middle. The CDR3 runs 15 residues. CDR3 in DNA: TGCGCCAGCAGCTTGGGACAGCTACACACAGATACGCAGTATTTT. This encodes CASSLGQLHTDTQYF.

This chain connects TRBV20-1 to TRBJ2-3; D may be TRBD2 (5 bases). The CDR3 has 16 residues. From germline, CDR1 is DFQATT and CDR2 SNEGSKA (reference sequence). Deletions cut 0 bases from V and 0 bases from J, with 13 bases between. The CDR3 nucleotides read TGCAGTGCTAGAGATCCGGGGAACCCTAGCACAGATACGCAGTATTTT. Its protein product is CSARDPGNPSTDTQYF.

The table lists this clonotype with many counts. The V gene is TRBV5-1, the J gene TRBJ1-2, with D perhaps matching TRBD1 (5 bases). The CDR3 runs to 14 residues. V lost 4 bases to trimming and J lost 4 bases, with 14 bases between them. Germline V gene data show CDR1 as SGHRS and CDR2 as YFSETQ. For the CDR3, the DNA is TGCGCCAGCAGCCCGGGGCAGGCCATCTATGGCTACACCTTC. Translated, it gives CASSPGQAIYGYTF. Together with reference TRBV5-1 and TRBJ1-2, the CDR3 gives the full variable domain: KAGVTQTPRYLIKTRGQQVTLSCSPISGHRSVSWYQQTPGQGLQFLFEYFSETQRNKGNFPGRFSGRQFSNSRSEMNVSTLELGDSALYLCASSPGQAIYGYTFGSGTRLTVV.

In this sample, this clonotype turned up many times. J is TRBJ1-2 and V is TRBV4-1; D perhaps matches TRBD1 (6 bases). V lost 6 bases, J lost 5 bases, and 22 bases lay in between. CDR1 is MGHRA and CDR2 is YSYEKL in the germline V gene. CDR3 length: 16 amino acids. DNA for the CDR3: TGCGCCAGCAGACTCTTGGGCAGGGGCCCAGGGTATGGCTACACCTTC. Its translation is CASRLLGRGPGYGYTF.

V usage is TRBV11-2 and J usage is TRBJ2-5; 10 bases are shared with TRBD2. V was clipped by 3 bases and J by 5 bases; unmatched bases: 9. Germline assignment: CDR1 SGHAT and CDR2 FQNNGV. The CDR3 sequence is 16 residues long. The CDR3 sequence: CASSFGWLAGEETQYF. In nucleotides, the CDR3 is TGTGCCAGCAGCTTTGGTTGGCTAGCGGGAGAGGAGACCCAGTACTTC.

V is TRBV21-1 and J is TRBJ2-7; the table's D call TRBD2 went unverified against the DNA. TRBV21-1 is a documented pseudogene. This CDR3 contains 18 residues. Written as DNA, the CDR3 is TGTGCCAGCAGCAAACTCCCGTACATTAGGGGCCGATTATACGAGCAGTACTTC. This sequence encodes CASSKLPYIRGRLYEQYF.

The chain is built from TRBV6-2 or TRBV6-3 and TRBJ2-1, with TRBD1 as a possible D gene (5 bases). CDR3 length equals 15 residues. Trimming removed 4 bases at V and 5 bases at J, with 15 bases between. The germline V gene encodes CDR1 MNHEY and CDR2 SVGEGT. The DNA for the CDR3 is TGTGCCAGCAGTTGGGGCCGGCCCTGGAACAATGAGCAGTTCTTC. This translates into CASSWGRPWNNEQFF.

This rearrangement joins TRBV10-3 to TRBJ2-7; 10 bases align to TRBD2. Germline assignment: CDR1 ENHRY and CDR2 SYGVKD. The CDR3 contains 15 residues. V was clipped by 7 bases and J by 5 bases; unmatched bases: 11. CDR3 loop: CAITQGLAGVDEQYF. Written as DNA, the CDR3 is TGTGCCATCACCCAGGGCCTAGCGGGAGTCGACGAGCAGTACTTC.